Each of the 32 T cell receptor beta chains below was sequenced from the same sample in a study of T-cell memory formation after mild COVID-19. TCRdb used MiXCR to reprocess the 5' RACE reads, holding one entry per CDR3 protein. The top ten clones hold 25% to 30% of a sample with 30,000 to 45,000 distinct CDR3 sequences, roughly 11% of them seen once. The sample consisted of PBMCs or a T cell subset sorted from them (not recorded which). These receptor sequences come from a man between 18 and 35 years old who had mild COVID-19 (a few samples of this study predate the infection). Cell type and time point are not known.

This clonotype is classed as medium-sized. This sequence joins TRBV20-1 and TRBJ2-1, with TRBD2 identical over 12 bases. There are 13 residues in the CDR3. Trimming removed 3 bases from V and 7 bases from J; junction bases left unmatched: 1. From germline, CDR1 is DFQATT and CDR2 SNEGSKA (reference sequence). In nucleotides, the CDR3 is TGCAGTGCTAGTGGACTAGCGGGGAATGAGCAGTTCTTC. Encoded protein: CSASGLAGNEQFF.

This chain uses TRBV5-5 with TRBJ2-7; TRBD1 aligns across 9 bases. CDR3 length: 14 residues. Germline V gene data show CDR1 as SGHKS and CDR2 as YYEKEE (reference sequence). The J segment lost 5 bases and the V segment lost 3 bases, leaving 6 bases of the junction unmatched. The CDR3 bases are TGTGCCAGCAGCTGGGGGACAGGGTACGACGAGCAGTACGTC. It yields the protein CASSWGTGYDEQYV.

This clonotype has more than one count but fewer than ten. The V call is TRBV13, the J call TRBJ2-3, with a possible D match to TRBD1 (5 bases). Trimming cost V 5 bases and J 1 base, with 7 bases left between them. CDR3 size: 13 residues. The germline V gene encodes CDR1 PRHDT and CDR2 FYEKMQ (reference sequence). This CDR3 is CASSRRGTDTQYF. The CDR3 nucleotides are TGTGCCAGCAGCCGCAGGGGCACAGATACGCAGTATTTT. Based on the CDR3 plus reference TRBV13 and TRBJ2-3, the full variable domain is AAGVIQSPRHLIKEKRETATLKCYPIPRHDTVYWYQQGPGQDPQFLISFYEKMQSDKGSIPDRFSAQQFSDYHSELNMSSLELGDSALYFCASSRRGTDTQYFGPGTRLTVL.

As for this clonotype: A much larger clone differs by one base, so this may be a read error. The chain carries TRBV28 and TRBJ2-7; the D is unclear. Germline assignment: CDR1 MDHEN and CDR2 SYDVKM. CDR3 length equals 15 residues. CDR3 protein: CASSPTGSRAYGQYV. CDR3 DNA sequence: TGTGCCAGCAGTCCTACTGGCTCCAGAGCCTACGGGCAGTACGTC.

This clonotype was detected ten times or more. The rearrangement joins TRBV11-2 to TRBJ1-2; D may be TRBD1 (5 bases). This CDR3 comprises 12 residues. CDR1 and CDR2 from the germline V gene are SGHAT and FQNNGV. V was shortened by 1 base and J by 7 bases, with 7 bases between the two germline ends. The CDR3 spells CASSLVQGGYTF. The CDR3 bases are TGTGCCAGCAGCTTAGTCCAGGGTGGCTACACCTTC.

This clonotype has at least ten counts. This sequence joins TRBV7-2 and TRBJ1-2; D gene unclear. The CDR3 is 14 residues long. V lost 1 base to trimming and J lost 2 bases, with 8 bases between them. Germline V gene sequence: CDR1 SGHTA, CDR2 FQGNSA. DNA for the CDR3: TGTGCCAGCAGCTTAGGGGATGTAAACTATGGCTACACCTTC. Its protein is CASSLGDVNYGYTF. Together with reference TRBV7-2 and TRBJ1-2, the CDR3 gives the full variable domain: GAGVSQSPSNKVTEKGKDVELRCDPISGHTALYWYRQSLGQGLEFLIYFQGNSAPDKSGLPSDRFSAERTGGSVSTLTIQRTQQEDSAVYLCASSLGDVNYGYTFGSGTRLTVV.

The rearrangement links TRBV12-3 or TRBV12-4 to TRBJ1-2; no clear D gene. CDR3 length: 13 residues. V lost 0 bases and J lost 4, with 6 bases in between. The CDR3 region is CASSLACPYGYTF. In DNA, the CDR3 is TGTGCCAGCAGTTTAGCCTGTCCCTATGGCTACACCTTC.

This clonotype was counted ten times or more. V gene TRBV5-1 combines with J gene TRBJ2-1, with 9 bases lining up with TRBD2. CDR1 and CDR2 from the germline V gene are SGHRS and YFSETQ. The ends lost 0 bases at V and 0 bases at J; junction bases unmatched: 4. This CDR3 has 17 amino acids. CDR3 residues: CASSLAAGGSSYNEQFF. CDR3 bases: TGCGCCAGCAGCTTGGCCGCGGGGGGGAGCTCCTACAATGAGCAGTTCTTC. Together with reference TRBV5-1 and TRBJ2-1, the CDR3 gives the full variable domain: KAGVTQTPRYLIKTRGQQVTLSCSPISGHRSVSWYQQTPGQGLQFLFEYFSETQRNKGNFPGRFSGRQFSNSRSEMNVSTLELGDSALYLCASSLAAGGSSYNEQFFGPGTRLTVL.

This clonotype was recorded at least ten times. CDR3 nucleotides: TGTGCCAGCAGCTCCCTCTCGAACACTGAAGCTTTCTTT. Residues: CASSSLSNTEAFF. V usage is TRBV7-9 and J usage is TRBJ1-1; D is ambiguous. This CDR3 is 13 amino acids long. Germline V CDR1 and CDR2: SEHNR, FQNEAQ (reference sequence). The V end was cut by 4 bases, the J end by 1 base, with 7 bases between.

This clonotype has just a few counts. V gene TRBV7-2 combines with J gene TRBJ2-3; 7 nucleotides match TRBD2. The CDR3 has 14 amino acids. Losses at the gene ends were 7 bases for V and 0 bases for J; bases not matched to a gene: 4. CDR1 is SGHTA and CDR2 is FQGNSA in the germline V gene. The CDR3: CASKLGGSTDTQYF. The CDR3 coding sequence is TGTGCCAGCAAACTCGGGGGGAGCACAGATACGCAGTATTTT.

This chain connects TRBV12-3 or TRBV12-4 to TRBJ2-7; 7 nucleotides align to TRBD1. CDR3 length equals 14 residues. The J segment lost 4 bases and the V segment lost 3 bases, leaving 6 bases of the junction unmatched. This chain's CDR3 is CASSFRGGGYEQYF. As DNA, the CDR3 is TGTGCCAGCAGTTTTCGAGGGGGCGGGTACGAGCAGTACTTC.

At least ten counts were recorded for this clonotype. The J gene is TRBJ2-5, the V gene TRBV7-6; D is ambiguous. This CDR3 contains 11 residues. Germline V gene data show CDR1 as SGHVS and CDR2 as FNYEAQ. Trimming removed 5 bases at V and 5 bases at J, with 6 bases between. CDR3 in amino acids: CASSPGETQYF. As DNA, the CDR3 is TGTGCCAGCAGCCCTGGGGAGACCCAGTACTTC.

This clonotype came up many times. This sequence joins TRBV4-3 and TRBJ2-7; TRBD2 agrees at 13 bases. CDR1 and CDR2 (germline): LGHNA, YSLEER. V shed 4 bases, J shed 0 bases, and the junction held 12 bases outside the gene matches. CDR3 length: 19 residues. CDR3 DNA: TGCGCCAGCAGCCCAAGACTAGCGGGGGGCTTCTTGAGCTCCTACGAGCAGTACTTC. Residues: CASSPRLAGGFLSSYEQYF.

This clonotype was counted a few times. The chain combines TRBV25-1 with TRBJ1-6; unclear D gene. Germline V gene lookup returns CDR1 MGHDK and CDR2 SYGVNS. Between the trimmed V and J ends, which lost 2 bases and 9 bases, there was a span of 14 bases. The CDR3 is 15 residues long. The chain's CDR3 is CASSEGEMVSSPLHF. The CDR3 DNA is TGTGCCAGCAGTGAAGGGGAGATGGTTAGTTCACCCCTCCACTTT.

This clonotype was counted at least ten times. This chain uses TRBV5-8 with TRBJ1-1, with D perhaps TRBD1 (6 bases). From germline, CDR1 is SGHTS and CDR2 YDEGEE. This CDR3 has 16 residues. The V end lost 5 bases, the J end lost 2 bases, and 19 bases lay between the germline ends. The DNA of the CDR3 is TGTGCCAGCAGAGAAGTCCTGAGACAGGTCAACACTGAAGCTTTCTTT. Encoded protein: CASREVLRQVNTEAFF.

V is TRBV20-1 and J is TRBJ1-2, with 10 bases matching TRBD1. The CDR3 runs to 15 residues. Germline CDR1 DFQATT, CDR2 SNEGSKA (reference sequence). V lost 3 bases to trimming and J lost 6 bases; unmatched junction nucleotides: 10. DNA for the CDR3: TGCAGTGCTAGTCTCTCCGGACAGGGGGAGGATGGCTACACCTTC. It specifies CSASLSGQGEDGYTF.

This clonotype was counted many times. The V call is TRBV27, the J call TRBJ1-1, with no clear D. The germline V gene has CDR1 MNHEY and CDR2 SMNVEV (reference sequence). With 3 bases removed from V and 1 base from J, the gap between germline ends came to 9 bases. The CDR3 loop spans 14 amino acids. The CDR3 sequence is CASSFLLANTEAFF. CDR3 DNA: TGTGCCAGCAGTTTTCTATTGGCGAACACTGAAGCTTTCTTT.

At least ten counts were recorded for this clonotype. The gene calls are TRBV29-1 and TRBJ2-3; no firm D call. CDR3 size: 13 residues. With 7 bases removed from V and 1 base from J, the gap between germline ends came to 12 bases. Per the germline V gene, CDR1 is SQVTM and CDR2 is ANQGSEA. The CDR3 sequence: CSASGRRTDTQYF. The CDR3 DNA reads TGCAGCGCCTCCGGCCGACGCACAGATACGCAGTATTTT.

This clonotype was counted ten times or more. The chain carries TRBV20-1 and TRBJ2-5; possible D gene TRBD2, 5 bases. The CDR3 totals 14 residues. Germline V gene sequence: CDR1 DFQATT, CDR2 SNEGSKA (reference sequence). V dropped 3 bases and J dropped 2 bases, with 13 bases sitting between them. This CDR3 reads CSASRTFEQETQYF. CDR3 coding DNA: TGCAGTGCTAGCCGGACTTTTGAGCAAGAGACCCAGTACTTC.

This clonotype was found many times. The V and J genes are TRBV11-1 and TRBJ2-1; D gene uncertain. Germline assignment: CDR1 SGHAT and CDR2 FQDESV (reference sequence). V was cut by 3 bases and J by 10 bases, with 13 bases left in between. The CDR3 is 13 residues long. The CDR3: CASSFDSTGEQFF. The CDR3 DNA follows: TGTGCCAGCAGCTTCGACTCAACTGGCGAGCAGTTCTTC.

This clonotype was detected many times. This sequence joins TRBV4-2 and TRBJ2-1; the D gene is possibly TRBD1 (6 bases). V lost 0 bases, J lost 2 bases, and 14 bases lay in between. This CDR3 is built from 17 residues. CDR1 LGHNA and CDR2 YNFKEQ come from the germline V gene. CDR3 residues: CASSQDQDSSTYNEQFF. CDR3 coding DNA: TGTGCCAGCAGCCAAGATCAGGACAGCTCAACCTACAATGAGCAGTTCTTC.

The chain carries TRBV11-2 and TRBJ2-5, with 7 bases matching TRBD2. The ends lost 3 bases at V and 5 bases at J; junction bases unmatched: 3. Per germline, CDR1 SGHAT and CDR2 FQNNGV. The CDR3 runs 13 residues. The chain's CDR3 is CASSFGDYETQYF. In DNA form, the CDR3 reads TGTGCCAGCAGCTTCGGGGACTACGAGACCCAGTACTTC. Combining the CDR3 with reference TRBV11-2 and TRBJ2-5 gives the whole variable domain EAGVAQSPRYKIIEKRQSVAFWCNPISGHATLYWYQQILGQGPKLLIQFQNNGVVDDSQLPKDRFSAERLKGVDSTLKIQPAKLEDSAVYLCASSFGDYETQYFGPGTRLLVL.

This clonotype turned up a few times. This chain links TRBV7-2 with TRBJ2-7; tentative D call: TRBD2 (5 bases). Germline loops: CDR1 SGHTA, CDR2 FQGNSA. The length of the CDR3 is 16 residues. The ends were cut back, 4 bases at V and 0 bases at J, with 16 bases in the middle. CDR3 sequence (DNA): TGTGCCAGCAGCTACCCAGGAGGTACAAGCTCCTACGAGCAGTACTTC. Its protein product is CASSYPGGTSSYEQYF. Full variable domain (outside the CDR3, taken from reference TRBV7-2 and TRBJ2-7): GAGVSQSPSNKVTEKGKDVELRCDPISGHTALYWYRQSLGQGLEFLIYFQGNSAPDKSGLPSDRFSAERTGGSVSTLTIQRTQQEDSAVYLCASSYPGGTSSYEQYFGPGTRLTVT.

This clonotype was recorded many times. The genes are TRBV7-9 and TRBJ1-3; TRBD1 aligns across 7 bases. J gave up 10 bases and V 7 bases, and 16 bases lay outside the gene matches. The CDR3 has 15 residues. CDR1 is SEHNR, CDR2 FQNEAQ, per germline (reference sequence). CDR3 in DNA: TGTGCCAGCACCGCGACAGGGCCGGAAGGTCCGACCATATATTTT. This codes for CASTATGPEGPTIYF.

This clonotype was seen many times. The chain recombines TRBV12-3 or TRBV12-4 with TRBJ2-5, with 9 bases fitting TRBD2. CDR3 length equals 16 residues. V was clipped by 3 bases and J by 2 bases; unmatched bases: 7. CDR3 DNA: TGTGCCAGCAGTTTTGGCCTAGCGGGGACACAAGAGACCCAGTACTTC. It yields the protein CASSFGLAGTQETQYF.

V gene TRBV7-3 combines with J gene TRBJ2-5; D might be TRBD2 (6 bases). The CDR3 has 15 residues. V lost 2 bases and J lost 0, with 10 bases in between. Germline V gene lookup returns CDR1 SGHTA and CDR2 FQGTGA. The CDR3: CASSLQAGYQETQYF. In nucleotides, the CDR3 is TGTGCCAGCAGCTTACAGGCGGGGTACCAAGAGACCCAGTACTTC.

In this sample, this clonotype turned up many times. V gene TRBV9 combines with J gene TRBJ1-4; possible D gene TRBD1, 5 bases. From germline, CDR1 is SGDLS and CDR2 YYNGEE. V gave up 1 base and J gave up 4 bases, with 8 bases separating them. The CDR3 loop spans 14 amino acids. The CDR3 protein is CASSVNRFNEKLFF. As DNA, the CDR3 is TGTGCCAGCAGCGTAAACAGGTTTAATGAAAAACTGTTTTTT.

Within the sample, this clonotype is medium-sized (0.01 to 0.1%). The rearrangement joins TRBV29-1 to TRBJ2-1, with D hard to call. This CDR3 has 13 residues. CDR1 and CDR2 (germline): SQVTM, ANQGSEA. V was cut by 4 bases and J by 5 bases, with 12 bases left in between. CDR3 protein: CSVAPRFNNEQFF. For the CDR3, the DNA is TGCAGCGTTGCTCCGCGATTCAACAATGAGCAGTTCTTC.

In its sample, this clonotype was seen many times. The chain uses TRBV6-9 and TRBJ1-1; D possibly corresponds to TRBD1 (6 bases). From germline, CDR1 is MNHGY and CDR2 SVAAGI. The CDR3 is 14 amino acids. V gave up 7 bases and J gave up 3 bases, with 15 bases separating them. CDR3 nucleotides: TGTGCCAGCATCGCACAGGGACTAGACACTGAAGCTTTCTTT. Translation: CASIAQGLDTEAFF.

There are many counts of this clonotype. The genes are TRBV20-1 and TRBJ1-5; D is ambiguous. This CDR3 is built from 14 residues. Germline loops: CDR1 DFQATT, CDR2 SNEGSKA (reference sequence). V dropped 1 base and J dropped 4 bases, with 11 bases sitting between them. CDR3 nucleotide sequence: TGCAGTGCTAGAGTCGGCCTCGATAATCAGCCCCAGCATTTT. This sequence encodes CSARVGLDNQPQHF.

This clonotype was detected many times. The chain uses TRBV4-1 and TRBJ1-3, with D possibly being TRBD1 (6 bases). This CDR3 region has 16 residues. V shed 5 bases and J shed 2 bases, with 16 bases lying between them. From germline, CDR1 is MGHRA and CDR2 YSYEKL. The CDR3: CASSGRTASTGNTIYF. In DNA, the CDR3 is TGCGCCAGCAGCGGGCGGACAGCTTCAACTGGAAACACCATATATTTT.

This clonotype is a singleton in its sample. The V and J genes are TRBV5-1 and TRBJ1-6; D is unresolved. The CDR3 is 15 residues long. The ends were cut back, 6 bases at V and 0 bases at J, with 10 bases in the middle. The germline CDR1 and CDR2 sequences are SGHRS and YFSETQ. This chain's CDR3 is CASKPVPSYNSPLHF. The CDR3 nucleotides read TGCGCCAGCAAACCAGTCCCCTCCTATAATTCACCCCTCCACTTT.